These T cell receptor beta chains were read from a single sample in a study of cytomegalovirus exposure and HLA in healthy donors. Assay: immunoSEQ multiplex PCR; the TCRdb copy retains only in-frame clones and omits some. The table lists some 200,000 clones, 70% to 90% of them singletons. Sequencing was done on a sample of PBMCs. These receptors all come from a woman aged 25 to 39 in good health and CMV-seronegative. Both conserved end residues are part of each CDR3. D genes are given only for firm matches. Some rows have no size entry. The others give once, few or many, or a class for an expanded clone.

abundance	d_gene	v_gene	j_gene	CDR3aa	CDR3nt
.	TRBD1	TRBV4-2	TRBJ2-7	CASSYSDRAAYEQYF	TGTGCCAGCAGTTATTCGGACAGGGCCGCCTACGAGCAGTACTTC
.	.	TRBV28	TRBJ1-2	CASSSTIFNYGYTF	TGTGCCAGCAGTTCGACAATCTTTAACTATGGCTACACCTTC
.	.	TRBV19	TRBJ2-1	CASSIALGGYNEQFF	TGTGCCAGTAGTATAGCCCTTGGGGGGTACAATGAGCAGTTCTTC
.	TRBD1	TRBV27	TRBJ1-2	CASRARDRRSINYGYTF	TGTGCCAGCAGAGCCAGGGACAGAAGGTCCATTAACTATGGCTACACCTTC
.	.	TRBV21-1	TRBJ2-7	CASSTSAYEQYF	TGTGCCAGCAGCACTAGCGCCTACGAGCAGTACTTC
.	.	TRBV9	TRBJ2-1	CASSVAQGSNEQFF	TGTGCCAGCAGCGTAGCACAGGGTTCCAATGAGCAGTTCTTC
once	TRBD2	TRBV29-1	TRBJ2-7	CSVGAGGPIEQYF	TGCAGCGTTGGGGCGGGAGGGCCCATCGAGCAGTACTTC
.	TRBD2	TRBV27	TRBJ2-7	CASGGVYIAGVLEQYF	TGTGCCAGCGGCGGGGTGTATATAGCGGGAGTTCTCGAGCAGTACTTC
.	TRBD1	TRBV13	TRBJ2-1	CASSLGGQGIYNGQFF	TGTGCCAGCAGCTTAGGGGGACAGGGTATCTACAATGGGCAGTTCTTC
few	.	TRBV11-1	TRBJ2-2	CASSFGTTNTGELFF	TGTGCCAGCAGCTTTGGGACAACAAACACCGGGGAGCTGTTTTTT
.	TRBD2	TRBV29-1	TRBJ2-1	CSGREGTYNEQFF	TGCAGCGGGCGGGAGGGTACCTACAATGAGCAGTTCTTC
.	.	TRBV18	TRBJ1-2	CASSPSRAGYGYTF	TGTGCCAGCTCACCTTCGCGCGCAGGGTATGGCTACACCTTC
.	TRBD1	TRBV6-5	TRBJ1-2	CASSKDRGYGYTF	TGTGCCAGCAGCAAGGACAGGGGATATGGCTACACCTTC
.	TRBD1	TRBV6-6	TRBJ1-5	CASTQQGRSNQPQHF	TGTGCCAGCACCCAACAGGGGAGAAGCAATCAGCCCCAGCATTTT
.	TRBD1	TRBV19	TRBJ2-7	CASSRFHTASTGRTEQYF	TGTGCCAGTAGTAGGTTCCATACAGCGTCGACAGGGAGAACCGAGCAGTACTTC
.	.	TRBV15	TRBJ1-6	CATSRQAPDSPLHF	TGTGCCACCAGCAGACAGGCTCCGGATTCACCCCTCCACTTT
.	TRBD1	TRBV28	TRBJ1-5	CASSIPGQGAGSSNQPQHF	TGTGCCAGCAGTATTCCGGGACAGGGGGCTGGAAGTAGCAATCAGCCCCAGCATTTT
.	TRBD1	TRBV4-1	TRBJ1-2	CASSQAHRMTGGGYGYTF	TGCGCCAGCAGCCAAGCTCACCGAATGACAGGGGGTGGCTATGGCTACACCTTC
.	TRBD1	TRBV28	TRBJ1-4	CASSLFQGQTLFF	TGTGCCAGCAGTTTATTCCAGGGACAGACTCTGTTTTTT
few	.	TRBV19	TRBJ1-5	CASSIGRRNPPQPQHF	TGTGCCAGTAGTATAGGGAGACGTAACCCCCCTCAGCCCCAGCATTTT
.	TRBD2	TRBV5-6	TRBJ2-7	CASSSDPLAGEQYF	TGTGCCAGCAGCTCAGATCCGCTAGCGGGCGAGCAGTACTTC
.	TRBD1	TRBV7-2	TRBJ2-5	CASSFSRDREGTQYF	TGTGCCAGCAGCTTTAGTAGGGACAGGGAAGGGACCCAGTACTTC
few	.	TRBV19	TRBJ1-4	CASRGGGEGKLFF	TGTGCCAGCAGAGGCGGCGGCGAGGGAAAACTGTTTTTT
once	.	TRBV10-3	TRBJ2-3	CAISESEGGPTDTQYF	TGTGCCATCAGTGAGTCTGAGGGGGGGCCCACAGATACGCAGTATTTT
.	.	TRBV28	TRBJ2-5	CASSRPGDAKETQYF	TGTGCCAGCAGTCGTCCCGGAGACGCTAAAGAGACCCAGTACTTC
once	.	TRBV5-6	TRBJ1-6	CASSLDRVGYSPLHF	TGTGCCAGCAGCTTGGACAGGGTTGGTTATTCACCCCTCCACTTT